This T cell receptor (beta chain) was sequenced in a study of blood T cell repertoires in COVID-19. Sequenced by immunoSEQ multiplex PCR; TCRdb stores in-frame clones only, minus some. The repertoire consists of 150,000 to 200,000 clones, with about 85% occurring once and the leading ten covering more than 12%. Germline loops: CDR1 MNHEY, CDR2 SVGAGI. The trim removed 11 bases at V and 4 bases at J, leaving 13 bases unmatched. CDR3 length: 15 amino acids. J is TRBJ2-3 and V is TRBV6-5, with TRBD1 matching 9 bases. Sequenced input: peripheral blood. The sequence derives from a woman in her sixties or seventies with COVID-19, enrolled during active disease. CDR3 coding DNA: TGTGCCGGCGAGGGCCTTACAGGGGGCCCAGATACGCAGTATTTT. Protein: CAGEGLTGGPDTQYF.